Each of the 26 T cell receptor beta chains below was sequenced from the same sample in a study of blood T cell repertoires in COVID-19. The protocol was immunoSEQ multiplex PCR, while the TCRdb copy is restricted to in-frame clones and leaves out a portion. This sample carries around 300,000 clones, approximately 80% of them seen once, and the ten largest clones take over 3.5%. Sequenced input: peripheral blood. The receptors shown here come from a woman in her fifties or sixties with active or convalescent COVID-19.

V usage is TRBV27 and J usage is TRBJ1-2; D is ambiguous. This CDR3 contains 14 residues. V shed 3 bases and J shed 1 base, with 9 bases lying between them. Per germline, CDR1 MNHEY and CDR2 SMNVEV (reference sequence). The CDR3 DNA reads TGTGCCAGCAGTTTGGCCCTGAATAACTATGGCTACACCTTC. It specifies CASSLALNNYGYTF.

The chain joins TRBV5-1 to TRBJ2-6; D remains unclear. The CDR3 consists of 14 residues. CDR1 and CDR2 from the germline V gene are SGHRS and YFSETQ. V lost 4 bases to trimming and J lost 2 bases, with 7 bases between them. CDR3 residues: CASSPLAGANVLTF. CDR3 coding DNA: TGCGCCAGCAGCCCCCTAGCTGGGGCCAACGTCCTGACTTTC. The variable domain in full, completed from reference TRBV5-1 and TRBJ2-6, reads KAGVTQTPRYLIKTRGQQVTLSCSPISGHRSVSWYQQTPGQGLQFLFEYFSETQRNKGNFPGRFSGRQFSNSRSEMNVSTLELGDSALYLCASSPLAGANVLTFGAGSRLTVL.

This sequence joins TRBV10-3 and TRBJ2-7; 11 positions agree with TRBD1. With V trimmed by 3 bases and J by 3 bases, 4 bases remained unmatched. Looked up from germline, CDR1 is ENHRY and CDR2 is SYGVKD. This CDR3 spans 15 amino acids. The CDR3 bases are TGTGCCATCAGTGAAGGGACAGGGGGTAGCTACGAGCAGTACTTC. This gives the protein CAISEGTGGSYEQYF.

The V call is TRBV5-1, the J call TRBJ1-1; D is ambiguous. Per germline, CDR1 SGHRS and CDR2 YFSETQ. The CDR3 runs to 14 residues. Between the trimmed V and J ends, which lost 0 bases and 0 bases, there was a span of 6 bases. The chain's CDR3 is CASSLDGLNTEAFF. The CDR3 DNA follows: TGCGCCAGCAGCTTGGATGGGCTGAACACTGAAGCTTTCTTT.

Comments on this clone: Mismatch with germline at one junction end may stem from a read error. The V and J genes are TRBV9 and TRBJ2-1; TRBD1 matches 8 bases. Germline loops: CDR1 SGDLS, CDR2 YYNGEE. The CDR3 runs 14 residues. The CDR3 is CASARQGSSNEQFF. CDR3 DNA: TGTGCCAGCGCCCGACAGGGGTCCTCCAATGAGCAGTTCTTC.

This chain joins TRBV7-2 and TRBJ2-7; 7 nucleotides match TRBD2. The CDR3 spans 13 residues. Germline V gene sequence: CDR1 SGHTA, CDR2 FQGNSA. Losses at the gene ends were 0 bases for V and 7 bases for J; bases not matched to a gene: 3. The CDR3 loop is CASSLAGGPEQYF. CDR3 bases: TGTGCCAGCAGCTTAGCGGGAGGGCCGGAGCAGTACTTC. Variable domain in full (rest from reference TRBV7-2 and TRBJ2-7): GAGVSQSPSNKVTEKGKDVELRCDPISGHTALYWYRQSLGQGLEFLIYFQGNSAPDKSGLPSDRFSAERTGGSVSTLTIQRTQQEDSAVYLCASSLAGGPEQYFGPGTRLTVT.

The V call is TRBV2, the J call TRBJ2-7, with TRBD2 matching 12 bases. Germline CDR1 reads SNHLY; CDR2 reads FYNNEI. V shed 0 bases, J shed 0 bases, and the junction held 12 bases outside the gene matches. CDR3 length equals 20 residues. The CDR3 loop is CASSEAPSGRAGKVSYEQYF. CDR3 in DNA: TGTGCCAGCAGTGAAGCGCCTAGCGGGAGGGCCGGGAAGGTCTCCTACGAGCAGTACTTC.

The chain uses TRBV5-4 and TRBJ2-2, with TRBD2 matching over 12 bases. The CDR3 has 17 amino acids. With V trimmed by 5 bases and J by 5 bases, 10 bases remained unmatched. Germline V lookup: CDR1 SGHNT, CDR2 YYREEE (reference sequence). The CDR3: CASSPGLAGPSTGELFF. In DNA, the CDR3 is TGTGCCAGCAGTCCTGGACTAGCGGGGCCCTCGACCGGGGAGCTGTTTTTT.

This clone was seen only once. The V and J genes are TRBV6-2 or TRBV6-3 and TRBJ2-1; D uncertain. With 4 bases removed from V and 3 bases from J, the gap between germline ends came to 7 bases. The CDR3 runs 13 residues. Germline CDR1 and CDR2: MNHEY and SVGEGT. The CDR3 DNA reads TGTGCCAGCAGTTCAGACAACTACAATGAGCAGTTCTTC. Translating it yields CASSSDNYNEQFF.

This chain links TRBV7-9 with TRBJ2-2; TRBD2 agrees at 12 bases. J gave up 6 bases and V 3 bases, and 11 bases lay outside the gene matches. Per the germline V gene, CDR1 is SEHNR and CDR2 is FQNEAQ (reference sequence). The CDR3 length is 18 residues. The CDR3 loop reads CASSFPLAGGPRPGELFF. The CDR3 DNA follows: TGTGCCAGCAGCTTTCCCCTAGCGGGAGGGCCAAGACCCGGGGAGCTGTTTTTT.

The chain employs TRBV7-8 and TRBJ2-3; TRBD1 matches at 10 bases. CDR1 is SGHVS and CDR2 is FQNEAQ in the germline V gene. The J segment lost 5 bases and the V segment lost 3 bases, leaving 5 bases of the junction unmatched. CDR3 size: 15 residues. The CDR3 nucleotides read TGTGCCAGCAGCTTGGACAGGGGGAGAGGAGATACGCAGTATTTT. Translated, it gives CASSLDRGRGDTQYF.

The chain carries TRBV19 and TRBJ2-7, with TRBD1 matching 7 bases. Trimming at V came to 7 bases and at J to 0 bases, leaving 15 bases not matched to a gene. Germline V lookup: CDR1 LNHDA, CDR2 SQIVND (reference sequence). The CDR3 is 17 amino acids. The CDR3 region is CASTPHRATGTSYEQYF. CDR3 coding DNA: TGTGCCAGTACCCCTCATCGGGCGACAGGGACCTCCTACGAGCAGTACTTC. The entire variable domain, with the rest obtained from reference TRBV19 and TRBJ2-7, is as follows: DGGITQSPKYLFRKEGQNVTLSCEQNLNHDAMYWYRQDPGQGLRLIYYSQIVNDFQKGDIAEGYSVSREKKESFPLTVTSAQKNPTAFYLCASTPHRATGTSYEQYFGPGTRLTVT.

The rearrangement joins TRBV19 to TRBJ1-5, with a possible D match to TRBD1 (5 bases). Deletions cut 3 bases from V and 15 bases from J, with 15 bases between. The CDR3 runs to 12 residues. Germline V lookup: CDR1 LNHDA, CDR2 SQIVND (reference sequence). The CDR3 DNA reads as TGTGCCAGTAGTATTATCGGACAACAAGGGCATTTT. This translates into CASSIIGQQGHF.

This clone has a handful of counts. The gene calls are TRBV5-1 and TRBJ2-2; TRBD1 matches 8 bases. This CDR3 contains 15 residues. V gave up 0 bases and J gave up 4 bases; unmatched junction bases: 2. CDR1 is SGHRS and CDR2 is YFSETQ in the germline V gene. The CDR3 is CASSLGTGTTGELFF. CDR3 coding DNA: TGCGCCAGCAGCTTGGGGACAGGGACCACCGGGGAGCTGTTTTTT.

This sequence joins TRBV11-2 and TRBJ2-1; D uncertain. Between the trimmed V and J ends, which lost 3 bases and 0 bases, there was a span of 9 bases. Germline CDR1 is SGHAT and CDR2 is FQNNGV. This CDR3 region has 15 residues. In nucleotides, the CDR3 is TGTGCCAGCAGCTTTCCCCCGAGCTCCTACAATGAGCAGTTCTTC. Translated: CASSFPPSSYNEQFF.

V gene TRBV5-4 combines with J gene TRBJ2-5; TRBD2 matches at 12 bases. The CDR3 extends over 17 amino acids. Losses at the gene ends were 0 bases for V and 3 bases for J; bases not matched to a gene: 6. The germline gives CDR1 SGHNT, CDR2 YYREEE (reference sequence). The CDR3 loop is CASSLAYRTSGEETQYF. The CDR3 DNA reads as TGTGCCAGCAGCTTGGCCTATAGGACTAGCGGGGAAGAGACCCAGTACTTC.

The CDR3 DNA reads TGTGCTTGGGGACAGGGTTACGAGCAGTACTTC. It encodes CAWGQGYEQYF. The J gene is TRBJ2-7, the V gene TRBV30; 9 nucleotides line up with TRBD1. This CDR3 region has 11 residues. Per the germline V gene, CDR1 is GTSNPN and CDR2 is SVGIG (reference sequence).

J is TRBJ2-5 and V is TRBV30, with 10 nucleotides matching TRBD2. The J segment lost 4 bases and the V segment lost 0 bases, leaving 5 bases of the junction unmatched. CDR1 and CDR2 from the germline V gene are GTSNPN and SVGIG (reference sequence). This CDR3 is built from 15 residues. The CDR3 is CAWSVGQRGGETQYF. CDR3 sequence (DNA): TGTGCCTGGAGTGTAGGGCAGCGGGGGGGAGAGACCCAGTACTTC.

The chain carries TRBV28 and TRBJ1-1, with no clear D. The CDR3 spans 12 residues. Germline CDR1 MDHEN, CDR2 SYDVKM. The V gene lost 6 bases and the J gene lost 7 bases, with 12 bases spanning the gap. CDR3 loop: CASSFRPNEAFF. The CDR3 DNA follows: TGTGCCAGCAGCTTCAGGCCAAATGAAGCTTTCTTT.

The chain is built from TRBV20-1 and TRBJ2-1; D may be TRBD2 (6 bases). The V and J ends lost 3 bases and 7 bases respectively, with 16 bases between them. CDR3 size: 14 residues. The germline CDR1 and CDR2 sequences are DFQATT and SNEGSKA (reference sequence). The CDR3 coding sequence is TGCAGTGCTAGTGCGACTAGTAGGGCGAATGAGCAGTTCTTC. Translating gives CSASATSRANEQFF.

This clone was seen just once. The rearrangement uses TRBV10-3 and TRBJ1-2; no definite D call. The CDR3 sequence is 12 residues long. The V and J ends lost 7 bases and 4 bases respectively, with 10 bases between them. Germline CDR1 and CDR2: ENHRY and SYGVKD. In DNA form, the CDR3 reads TGTGCCATCATCGGCAGGATCTATGGCTACACCTTC. Translating it yields CAIIGRIYGYTF.

The chain has TRBV5-1 and TRBJ2-2; 7 bases are a match to TRBD2. V trimming: 0 bases; J trimming: 6 bases; junction bases outside the gene matches: 5. The CDR3 totals 15 residues. Germline assignment: CDR1 SGHRS and CDR2 YFSETQ. CDR3 loop: CASSLESSGSGELFF. The DNA for the CDR3 is TGCGCCAGCAGCTTGGAGTCTAGCGGCTCCGGGGAGCTGTTTTTT.

The gene calls are TRBV30 and TRBJ1-2; 10 positions match TRBD1. Unmatched junction bases numbered 3, after V lost 7 bases and J lost 4 bases. CDR3 length: 12 residues. CDR1 is GTSNPN, CDR2 SVGIG, per germline (reference sequence). CDR3 in DNA: TGTGCCTATCGGACAGGGGGCTATGGCTACACCTTC. It yields the protein CAYRTGGYGYTF.

The chain is built from TRBV5-1 and TRBJ1-2; 7 bases are a match to TRBD1. Per germline, CDR1 SGHRS and CDR2 YFSETQ. The CDR3 totals 19 residues. V was clipped by 1 base and J by 1 base; unmatched bases: 16. CDR3 amino acids: CASSLYPKGQKENNYGYTF. CDR3 DNA: TGCGCCAGCAGCTTGTACCCGAAGGGACAGAAAGAAAATAACTATGGCTACACCTTC.

The chain is built from TRBV7-8 and TRBJ1-6, with 10 nucleotides matching TRBD1. CDR3 length: 14 residues. Per the germline V gene, CDR1 is SGHVS and CDR2 is FQNEAQ. With 4 bases clipped from V and 10 bases from J, the junction kept 4 bases outside the gene matches. For the CDR3, the DNA is TGTGCCAGCAGCTCCGGGACAGGGGCATCACCCCTCCACTTT. Encoded protein: CASSSGTGASPLHF.

The rearrangement uses TRBV7-2 and TRBJ1-4; D unclear. Germline assignment: CDR1 SGHTA and CDR2 FQGNSA. The CDR3 loop spans 15 amino acids. V gave up 2 bases and J gave up 1 base, with 8 bases separating them. This CDR3 reads CASSLRWQTNEKLFF. In DNA, the CDR3 is TGTGCCAGCAGCTTACGATGGCAAACTAATGAAAAACTGTTTTTT. The full variable domain, rest sourced from reference TRBV7-2 and TRBJ1-4, is GAGVSQSPSNKVTEKGKDVELRCDPISGHTALYWYRQSLGQGLEFLIYFQGNSAPDKSGLPSDRFSAERTGGSVSTLTIQRTQQEDSAVYLCASSLRWQTNEKLFFGSGTQLSVL.